Presented here are 3 T cell receptor beta chains from one specimen sequenced in a study of identical twins. MiXCR was run by TCRdb on the 5' RACE reads, yielding one entry per CDR3 protein. The data contain 520,000 or so distinct CDR3 sequences, roughly 21% of them singletons. This sample was shared with a second study, whose subject was T cells expressing NK-cell markers.

Sequenced material: CD4+ T cells sorted from blood. These receptors were collected from a young woman in good health.

This clonotype was counted a few times. This sequence joins TRBV4-2 and TRBJ2-7; D unclear. From germline, CDR1 is LGHNA and CDR2 YNFKEQ. Trimming left V 0 bases short and J 0 bases short, with 6 bases between. The CDR3 is 14 amino acids. CDR3 sequence (DNA): TGTGCCAGCAGCCAAGATTGGGGCTCCTACGAGCAGTACTTC. Translated: CASSQDWGSYEQYF.

This clonotype has more than one count but fewer than ten. The gene calls are TRBV20-1 and TRBJ1-3; D remains ambiguous. The CDR3 extends over 14 amino acids. Germline CDR1 and CDR2: DFQATT and SNEGSKA (reference sequence). Trimming removed 0 bases at V and 4 bases at J, with 10 bases between. CDR3 sequence reads: CSARDAKAGNTIYF. The CDR3 region has the DNA TGCAGTGCTAGAGATGCCAAGGCAGGAAACACCATATATTTT.

This clonotype occurred once. V gene TRBV27 combines with J gene TRBJ1-1, with a tentative D call TRBD1 (6 bases). Germline assignment: CDR1 MNHEY and CDR2 SMNVEV (reference sequence). CDR3 size: 12 residues. Trimming shortened V by 8 bases and J by 3 bases, and 10 bases separated the two germline ends. CDR3: CASRDTYTEAFF. CDR3 bases: TGTGCCAGCCGGGACACGTACACTGAAGCTTTCTTT.